What follows are 28 T cell receptor beta chains derived from one specimen sequenced in a study of blood T cell repertoires in COVID-19. Sequencing was performed with immunoSEQ multiplex PCR; in TCRdb, only in-frame clones are kept and a portion is missing. The sample contains 130,000 to 150,000 clones, around four fifths of which appear only once. Input material: PBMCs or T cells enriched from blood (not recorded which). These receptors came from a woman aged 40 to 50 who had recovered from COVID-19.

The chain links TRBV11-2 to TRBJ2-5; 10 nucleotides match TRBD2. This CDR3 has 15 residues. V gave up 1 base and J gave up 1 base; unmatched junction bases: 0. CDR1 is SGHAT, CDR2 FQNNGV, per germline. In nucleotides, the CDR3 is TGTGCCAGCAGCTTAGGACTAGCGGGCCAAGAGACCCAGTACTTC. It yields the protein CASSLGLAGQETQYF.

The chain is built from TRBV5-1 and TRBJ1-2; D possibly corresponds to TRBD1 (6 bases). The CDR3 is 14 amino acids. The germline V gene encodes CDR1 SGHRS and CDR2 YFSETQ. V shed 6 bases and J shed 7 bases, with 19 bases lying between them. CDR3 loop: CASKATGTVPGYTF. The CDR3 DNA reads TGCGCCAGCAAAGCAACAGGGACCGTCCCTGGCTACACCTTC. The full variable domain, its missing parts supplied by reference TRBV5-1 and TRBJ1-2, is KAGVTQTPRYLIKTRGQQVTLSCSPISGHRSVSWYQQTPGQGLQFLFEYFSETQRNKGNFPGRFSGRQFSNSRSEMNVSTLELGDSALYLCASKATGTVPGYTFGSGTRLTVV.

The V gene is TRBV27, the J gene TRBJ2-7, with 9 bases fitting TRBD1. CDR1 MNHEY and CDR2 SMNVEV come from the germline V gene (reference sequence). This CDR3 spans 13 amino acids. With 10 bases clipped from V and 2 bases from J, the junction kept 6 bases outside the gene matches. The CDR3 DNA reads TGTGCCACCCGGCGGACAGGGGCCTACGAGCAGTACTTC. As protein: CATRRTGAYEQYF.

This sequence joins TRBV9 and TRBJ2-5; 13 positions match TRBD2. This CDR3 has 20 residues. Germline assignment: CDR1 SGDLS and CDR2 YYNGEE. Trimming at V came to 0 bases and at J to 4 bases, leaving 15 bases not matched to a gene. The CDR3, as DNA: TGTGCCAGCAGCGTAGGCCCGGAGATGACTAGCGGGGGGCCCCGAGAGACCCAGTACTTC. Translated: CASSVGPEMTSGGPRETQYF.

This clone was found a few times. The chain links TRBV18 to TRBJ1-2; 7 positions match TRBD1. In germline, CDR1 is KGHSH, CDR2 LQKENI. CDR3 length: 16 residues. After removal of 0 bases from V and 2 bases from J, the junction contained 6 bases not matched to a gene. The DNA for the CDR3 is TGTGCCAGCTCACCACCCGCAGGGGGTGTGAACTATGGCTACACCTTC. This codes for CASSPPAGGVNYGYTF.

The chain links TRBV5-1 to TRBJ2-3; 9 bases map to TRBD2. J gave up 3 bases and V 0 bases, and 5 bases lay outside the gene matches. This CDR3 is built from 16 residues. The germline V gene has CDR1 SGHRS and CDR2 YFSETQ. The CDR3 DNA sequence: TGCGCCAGCAGCTTGGTAGGCGGGAGGGTAACAGATACGCAGTATTTT. It specifies CASSLVGGRVTDTQYF.

The chain carries TRBV5-1 and TRBJ2-2; D perhaps matches TRBD2 (6 bases). This CDR3 is built from 14 residues. V lost 5 bases and J 7 bases, leaving 15 bases between the germline ends. Germline lookup yields CDR1 SGHRS and CDR2 YFSETQ. In DNA form, the CDR3 reads TGCGCCAGCAGGAGGGACGGGAGTGACGGGGAGCTGTTTTTT. Translating gives CASRRDGSDGELFF.

The V gene is TRBV9, the J gene TRBJ2-7; 8 bases match TRBD1. The ends lost 3 bases at V and 6 bases at J; junction bases unmatched: 11. The length of the CDR3 is 15 residues. CDR1 and CDR2 (germline): SGDLS, YYNGEE. CDR3 residues: CASSASGQVGAEQYF. Written as DNA, the CDR3 is TGTGCCAGCAGCGCGTCGGGACAGGTGGGGGCCGAGCAGTACTTC.

The J gene is TRBJ2-2, the V gene TRBV5-5, with 9 bases lining up with TRBD1. Germline V gives CDR1 SGHKS, CDR2 YYEKEE (reference sequence). J was trimmed by 2 bases and V by 0 bases; bases with no gene match: 2. The CDR3 length is 16 residues. CDR3 in DNA: TGTGCCAGCAGCTTGGAACAGGGGGCCAACACCGGGGAGCTGTTTTTT. Amino acids: CASSLEQGANTGELFF.

The chain couples TRBV5-1 to TRBJ2-7; 8 bases are shared with TRBD1. Germline CDR1 SGHRS, CDR2 YFSETQ. V lost 4 bases, J lost 7 bases, and 7 bases stayed unmatched. The CDR3 runs 13 residues. The CDR3 nucleotides are TGCGCCAGCAGCCTCCGACAGGGGCGGGAGCAGTACTTC. Its translation is CASSLRQGREQYF.

V is TRBV4-1 and J is TRBJ2-2; D may be TRBD2 (6 bases). The CDR3 covers 16 residues. The V and J ends lost 0 bases and 5 bases respectively, with 13 bases between them. The germline gives CDR1 MGHRA, CDR2 YSYEKL. This CDR3 is CASSQEGGRSTGELFF. DNA of the CDR3: TGCGCCAGCAGCCAAGAAGGAGGGAGGTCTACCGGGGAGCTGTTTTTT.

This clone turned up a few times. The rearrangement links TRBV14 to TRBJ1-4; D is uncertain. The CDR3 has 14 amino acids. Trimming took off 5 bases at V and 4 bases at J, with 11 bases between the two ends. Per the germline V gene, CDR1 is SGHDN and CDR2 is FVKESK. DNA of the CDR3: TGTGCCAGCAGCGACGGTGGCGGTAATGAAAAACTGTTTTTT. This encodes CASSDGGGNEKLFF.

The J gene is TRBJ2-1, the V gene TRBV18; D perhaps matches TRBD2 (6 bases). Germline loops: CDR1 KGHSH, CDR2 LQKENI. V was pared by 0 bases and J by 11 bases, with 8 bases between. The CDR3 covers 12 residues. The DNA of the CDR3 is TGTGCCAGCTCACCACCCGGGGGTAAGCAGTTCTTC. Translation: CASSPPGGKQFF.

The CDR3 loop reads CASTLGGPGTEAFF. The CDR3 DNA sequence: TGTGCCAGCACCCTAGGGGGCCCGGGCACTGAAGCTTTCTTT. The V call is TRBV27, the J call TRBJ1-1; 7 bases match TRBD1. With 7 bases clipped from V and 4 bases from J, the junction kept 9 bases outside the gene matches. The CDR3 is 14 residues long. Germline V gene sequence: CDR1 MNHEY, CDR2 SMNVEV (reference sequence).

In DNA, the CDR3 is TGTGCCAGTAGTACCGTAAATGAGCAGTTCTTC. Its translation is CASSTVNEQFF. The rearrangement uses TRBV19 and TRBJ2-1; D remains ambiguous. The germline V and J ends were trimmed by 4 bases and 7 bases, with 5 bases remaining between them. This CDR3 comprises 11 residues. Germline V CDR1 and CDR2: LNHDA, SQIVND (reference sequence). Looking up the rest from reference TRBV19 and TRBJ2-1 gives the full variable domain: DGGITQSPKYLFRKEGQNVTLSCEQNLNHDAMYWYRQDPGQGLRLIYYSQIVNDFQKGDIAEGYSVSREKKESFPLTVTSAQKNPTAFYLCASSTVNEQFFGPGTRLTVL.

The chain employs TRBV5-1 and TRBJ2-3; 8 nucleotides align to TRBD1. The CDR3 is made up of 16 amino acids. From germline, CDR1 is SGHRS and CDR2 YFSETQ. V lost 7 bases, J lost 2 bases, and 12 bases stayed unmatched. CDR3 bases: TGCGCCAGCGGCAGATCCCGGACAGGGAACACAGATACGCAGTATTTT. Protein sequence: CASGRSRTGNTDTQYF.

The chain links TRBV3-1 (or the pseudogene TRBV3-2) to TRBJ2-1, with TRBD1 matching 8 bases. CDR1 and CDR2 (germline): LGHDT, YNNKEL (reference sequence). V was pared by 0 bases and J by 4 bases, with 8 bases of the junction left unmatched. This CDR3 has 17 residues. CDR3 region: CASSQDRGTGGYNEQFF. CDR3 nucleotide sequence: TGTGCCAGCAGCCAAGATAGAGGAACAGGGGGGTACAATGAGCAGTTCTTC.

V gene TRBV5-4 combines with J gene TRBJ1-1; D possibly corresponds to TRBD1 (5 bases). The germline CDR1 and CDR2 sequences are SGHNT and YYREEE (reference sequence). V was cut by 2 bases and J by 4 bases, with 12 bases left in between. The CDR3 length is 14 residues. The CDR3, as DNA: TGTGCCAGCAGCTTTGGGGCCCTGGGCACTGAAGCTTTCTTT. This sequence encodes CASSFGALGTEAFF. Supplemented by reference TRBV5-4 and TRBJ1-1, the full variable domain reads ETGVTQSPTHLIKTRGQQVTLRCSSQSGHNTVSWYQQALGQGPQFIFQYYREEENGRGNFPPRFSGLQFPNYSSELNVNALELDDSALYLCASSFGALGTEAFFGQGTRLTVV.

The chain uses TRBV30 and TRBJ2-3; 7 bases agree with TRBD1. The CDR3 is 13 amino acids. Germline V lookup: CDR1 GTSNPN, CDR2 SVGIG (reference sequence). The V and J ends lost 8 bases and 0 bases, in that order; junction bases with no gene match: 5. CDR3 amino acids: CAGWTGSTDTQYF. CDR3 DNA sequence: TGTGCCGGCTGGACAGGCAGCACAGATACGCAGTATTTT.

The chain uses TRBV4-1 and TRBJ2-3; 8 bases align to TRBD1. Per the germline V gene, CDR1 is MGHRA and CDR2 is YSYEKL. There are 16 residues in the CDR3. J was trimmed by 4 bases and V by 0 bases; bases with no gene match: 6. CDR3 sequence (DNA): TGCGCCAGCAGCCAAGATCTTGCAGGGGGCGCAGATACGCAGTATTTT. Its protein is CASSQDLAGGADTQYF.

This clone was seen a single time. The chain couples TRBV6-2 or TRBV6-3 to TRBJ1-2; weak D call: TRBD1 (6 bases). The V gene lost 5 bases and the J gene lost 4 bases, with 11 bases spanning the gap. CDR1 MNHEY and CDR2 SVGEGT come from the germline V gene. The CDR3 has 13 amino acids. CDR3 sequence (DNA): TGTGCCAGCAGTCGGGACACCACCTATGGCTACACCTTC. Its translation is CASSRDTTYGYTF.

The gene calls are TRBV20-1 and TRBJ2-7; 9 bases are a match to TRBD1. The germline V gene encodes CDR1 DFQATT and CDR2 SNEGSKA (reference sequence). This CDR3 contains 11 residues. V shed 3 bases and J 6 bases; nucleotides not matched to a gene: 0. The CDR3 DNA sequence: TGCAGTGCTAGGACAGGGGGCGAGCAGTACTTC. Protein: CSARTGGEQYF.

This clone was seen a few times. The rearrangement links TRBV7-6 to TRBJ2-7; D is unresolved. The ends were cut back, 5 bases at V and 7 bases at J, with 18 bases in the middle. The CDR3 runs to 14 residues. Looked up from germline, CDR1 is SGHVS and CDR2 is FNYEAQ. The CDR3 sequence is CASSEVISSTEQYF. The CDR3 nucleotides are TGTGCCAGCAGCGAGGTAATATCGTCTACGGAGCAGTACTTC. Full variable domain (outside the CDR3, taken from reference TRBV7-6 and TRBJ2-7): GAGVSQSPRYKVTKRGQDVALRCDPISGHVSLYWYRQALGQGPEFLTYFNYEAQQDKSGLPNDRFSAERPEGSISTLTIQRTEQRDSAMYRCASSEVISSTEQYFGPGTRLTVT.

J is TRBJ1-2 and V is TRBV13, with D tentatively TRBD1 (6 bases). Germline CDR1 PRHDT, CDR2 FYEKMQ (reference sequence). Trimming stripped 1 base from V and 8 bases from J, with 14 bases between. The length of the CDR3 is 14 residues. CDR3 region: CASSLEPRGEGYTF. The CDR3 region has the DNA TGTGCCAGCAGCTTAGAACCCAGGGGAGAAGGCTACACCTTC.

The chain combines TRBV4-2 with TRBJ2-7, with 8 positions matching TRBD1. Trimming at V came to 0 bases and at J to 3 bases, leaving 7 bases not matched to a gene. The CDR3 covers 16 residues. The germline CDR1 and CDR2 sequences are LGHNA and YNFKEQ. The CDR3 sequence is CASSQDVAGGSYEQYF. Here the CDR3 DNA reads TGTGCCAGCAGCCAAGATGTGGCAGGGGGCAGCTACGAGCAGTACTTC.

The rearrangement links TRBV9 to TRBJ2-7; 9 nucleotides line up with TRBD2. From germline, CDR1 is SGDLS and CDR2 YYNGEE. The CDR3 runs 16 residues. V shed 2 bases and J 1 base; nucleotides not matched to a gene: 7. The CDR3 bases are TGTGCCAGCAGCGTGAAAGCGGGGGGCCATTCCTACGAGCAGTACTTC. Translated, it gives CASSVKAGGHSYEQYF.

This clone was found once. This chain joins TRBV29-1 and TRBJ2-1; weak D call: TRBD2 (6 bases). The CDR3 loop spans 11 amino acids. Deletions cut 6 bases from V and 5 bases from J, with 8 bases between. From germline, CDR1 is SQVTM and CDR2 ANQGSEA. CDR3 nucleotide sequence: TGCAGCGTCTCTAGCGACAATGAGCAGTTCTTC. The encoded protein is CSVSSDNEQFF.

This clone was observed once. The J gene is TRBJ2-1, the V gene TRBV5-1, with 7 bases matching TRBD2. Trimming took 0 bases from V and 4 from J; bases not matched to a gene: 7. Germline V gene sequence: CDR1 SGHRS, CDR2 YFSETQ. CDR3 size: 16 residues. The CDR3 nucleotides read TGCGCCAGCAGCTTGGCCCCCAGCGGGGAATACAATGAGCAGTTCTTC. This sequence encodes CASSLAPSGEYNEQFF.